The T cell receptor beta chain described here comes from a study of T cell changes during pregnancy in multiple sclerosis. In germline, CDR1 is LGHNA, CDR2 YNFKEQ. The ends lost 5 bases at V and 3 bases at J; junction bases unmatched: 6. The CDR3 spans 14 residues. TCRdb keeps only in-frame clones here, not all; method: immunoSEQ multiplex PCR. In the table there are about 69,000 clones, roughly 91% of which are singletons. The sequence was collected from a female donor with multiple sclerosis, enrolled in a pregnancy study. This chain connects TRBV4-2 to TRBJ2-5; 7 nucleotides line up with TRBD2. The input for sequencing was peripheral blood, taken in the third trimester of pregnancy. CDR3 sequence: CASSTPSGEETQYF. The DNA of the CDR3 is TGTGCCAGCAGCACTCCTAGCGGAGAAGAGACCCAGTACTTC.